This T cell receptor (beta chain) was recovered during a study of blood T cell repertoires in COVID-19. Study context: From T cells, B-cell-depleted T cells, or PBMCs came the material, which was cDNA or gDNA.

The method was immunoSEQ multiplex PCR; TCRdb's version includes in-frame clones alone and lacks a portion of them. The sample has 250,000 to 350,000 clones, about 80% seen once; the top ten hold around 14%. The Seattle patients, enrolled during active infection, were followed longitudinally. CDR1 is WNHNN, CDR2 SYGVQD, per germline (reference sequence). The CDR3 loop spans 13 amino acids. V gave up 7 bases and J gave up 0 bases, with 9 bases separating them. The V call is TRBV10-1, the J call TRBJ1-1; D might be TRBD1 (5 bases). The sequenced material came from peripheral blood. This receptor was identified in a person aged 65 to 85 with COVID-19, enrolled during active disease. The CDR3 DNA reads TGCGCCAGCAATCCGACAGTGAACACTGAAGCTTTCTTT. Amino acids: CASNPTVNTEAFF.